The 27 T cell receptor beta chains given below trace back to one sample, sequenced in a study of blood T cell repertoires in COVID-19. Sequenced by immunoSEQ multiplex PCR; TCRdb stores in-frame clones only, minus some. The table shows about 160,000 clones, with around 85% occurring only once. Material for sequencing was peripheral blood. These receptors were taken from a man of 80 years or more with COVID-19, enrolled during active disease.

The rearrangement joins TRBV29-1 to TRBJ2-5, with D perhaps matching TRBD2 (6 bases). Per germline, CDR1 SQVTM and CDR2 ANQGSEA. The CDR3 is made up of 11 amino acids. V lost 8 bases, J lost 7 bases, and 14 bases lay in between. The CDR3 is CSLRGSGTQYF. The CDR3 DNA sequence: TGCAGCCTACGGGGGTCCGGGACCCAGTACTTC.

The genes are TRBV5-4 and TRBJ2-3, with TRBD2 matching 16 bases. In germline, CDR1 is SGHNT, CDR2 YYREEE (reference sequence). The J segment lost 4 bases and the V segment lost 4 bases, leaving 6 bases of the junction unmatched. The CDR3 loop spans 17 amino acids. The CDR3 sequence: CASSAGTSGGAADTQYF. The CDR3 nucleotides read TGTGCCAGCAGCGCCGGGACTAGCGGGGGGGCCGCAGATACGCAGTATTTT.

This clone appeared once. V is TRBV27 and J is TRBJ2-1; the match to TRBD1 covers 8 bases. This CDR3 region has 14 residues. Trimming took 7 bases from V and 7 from J; bases not matched to a gene: 9. Germline V gene data show CDR1 as MNHEY and CDR2 as SMNVEV (reference sequence). Written as DNA, the CDR3 is TGTGCCAGCACCTCCGGACAGGGCTATAATGAGCAGTTCTTC. It yields the protein CASTSGQGYNEQFF.

J is TRBJ2-3 and V is TRBV21-1; the table's D call of TRBD1 was not tested on the DNA. TRBV21-1 is a listed pseudogene. This CDR3 region has 15 residues. The DNA of the CDR3 is TGTGCCAGCAGCAAGGGACAGGGGAGGACAGATACGCAGTATTTT. This gives the protein CASSKGQGRTDTQYF.

This sequence joins TRBV19 and TRBJ2-2; TRBD1 matches 10 bases. Trimming took 6 bases from V and 1 from J; bases not matched to a gene: 5. The CDR3 is 16 amino acids. Germline V gives CDR1 LNHDA, CDR2 SQIVND (reference sequence). In DNA, the CDR3 is TGTGCCAGTAGGAGGGGACAGGGGATGAACACCGGGGAGCTGTTTTTT. The encoded protein is CASRRGQGMNTGELFF.

A remark on this clone: Germline is not matched at one junction end, which may reflect a read error. This chain links TRBV14 with TRBJ1-1; D perhaps matches TRBD1 (6 bases). This CDR3 spans 15 amino acids. The germline CDR1 and CDR2 sequences are SGHDN and FVKESK. The CDR3 DNA follows: TGTGCCAGCACCCAACAGGGCCCAGCAGGGGCTGAAGCTTTCTTT. This translates into CASTQQGPAGAEAFF. The full variable domain, its missing parts supplied by reference TRBV14 and TRBJ1-1, is EAGVTQFPSHSVIEKGQTVTLRCDPISGHDNLYWYRRVMGKEIKFLLHFVKESKQDESGMPNNRFLAERTGGTYSTLKVQPAELEDSGVYFCASTQQGPAGAEAFFGQGTRLTVV.

This sequence joins TRBV10-3 and TRBJ1-2; 8 nucleotides match TRBD1. After removal of 3 bases from V and 8 bases from J, the junction contained 8 bases not matched to a gene. This CDR3 region has 14 residues. From germline, CDR1 is ENHRY and CDR2 SYGVKD. DNA for the CDR3: TGTGCCATCAGTGAAGGGTACAGGGGGGGAGGCTACACCTTC. Its protein is CAISEGYRGGGYTF.

This clone was counted only a few times. The V and J genes are TRBV28 and TRBJ1-5; D not resolved. The V gene's germline CDR1 is MDHEN and CDR2 SYDVKM. V was pared by 5 bases and J by 5 bases, with 13 bases between. The CDR3 length is 14 residues. The CDR3 protein is CASSPAQNYQPQHF. CDR3 in DNA: TGTGCCAGCAGTCCGGCACAGAACTATCAGCCCCAGCATTTT.

This sequence joins TRBV6-5 and TRBJ2-3; D perhaps matches TRBD1 (6 bases). The V end was cut by 0 bases, the J end by 6 bases, with 13 bases between. This CDR3 is 15 amino acids long. The V gene's germline CDR1 is MNHEY and CDR2 SVGAGI. This chain's CDR3 is CASSYSNRVRDTQYF. DNA for the CDR3: TGTGCCAGCAGTTACTCTAACAGGGTCAGGGATACGCAGTATTTT.

This sequence joins TRBV21-1 and TRBJ2-5; the table's D call, TRBD2, has no DNA check behind it. TRBV21-1 represents a pseudogene. The CDR3 is made up of 17 amino acids. CDR3 region: CASSKVIAGAARETQYF. CDR3 nucleotide sequence: TGTGCCAGCAGCAAAGTAATAGCGGGGGCAGCCCGAGAGACCCAGTACTTC.

The rearrangement joins TRBV18 to TRBJ1-1; D uncertain. Germline CDR1 KGHSH, CDR2 LQKENI. This CDR3 has 14 amino acids. The V gene lost 6 bases and the J gene lost 1 base, with 12 bases spanning the gap. In DNA, the CDR3 is TGTGCCAGCTCCCCCCTCGGGGAGAACACTGAAGCTTTCTTT. The encoded protein is CASSPLGENTEAFF.

The V gene is TRBV19, the J gene TRBJ2-7; a weak D match, TRBD1 (6 bases). CDR3 length: 13 amino acids. CDR1 and CDR2 from the germline V gene are LNHDA and SQIVND (reference sequence). V was shortened by 4 bases and J by 2 bases, with 9 bases between the two germline ends. The CDR3 region is CASSRGGAYEQYF. In DNA form, the CDR3 reads TGTGCCAGTAGTAGAGGGGGAGCCTACGAGCAGTACTTC.

This chain connects TRBV5-4 to TRBJ2-1, with 8 bases fitting TRBD2. CDR1 and CDR2 from the germline V gene are SGHNT and YYREEE (reference sequence). The V gene end was trimmed by 4 bases and the J gene end by 0 bases; junction bases not matched to a gene: 6. This CDR3 contains 16 residues. The CDR3 is CASSARGGGSYNEQFF. CDR3 sequence (DNA): TGTGCCAGCAGCGCTCGGGGGGGCGGCTCCTACAATGAGCAGTTCTTC.

The J gene is TRBJ1-2, the V gene TRBV18; 8 bases fit TRBD1. Losses at the gene ends were 6 bases for V and 7 bases for J; bases not matched to a gene: 7. This CDR3 region has 13 residues. Germline V gives CDR1 KGHSH, CDR2 LQKENI. The CDR3 DNA sequence: TGTGCCAGCTCGCGACAGGGGCGCGGTGGCTACACCTTC. Translating gives CASSRQGRGGYTF.

The V gene is TRBV11-3, the J gene TRBJ2-1, with 8 bases aligning to TRBD2. From germline, CDR1 is SGHNT and CDR2 YENEEA. The CDR3 is 16 residues long. Trimming removed 0 bases from V and 4 bases from J; junction bases left unmatched: 5. The CDR3 is CASSLDPAGGYNEQFF. The CDR3 DNA reads as TGTGCCAGCAGCTTAGATCCGGCGGGGGGATACAATGAGCAGTTCTTC.

The chain joins TRBV11-3 to TRBJ1-1; D uncertain. Trimming pared 5 bases from V and 1 base from J, leaving 8 bases between. The CDR3 extends over 13 amino acids. Germline CDR1 is SGHNT and CDR2 is YENEEA. In DNA form, the CDR3 reads TGTGCCAGCAGCGTCGAGGCGAACACTGAAGCTTTCTTT. Amino acids: CASSVEANTEAFF.

V and J are TRBV4-3 and TRBJ1-1; no clear D. The CDR3 covers 13 residues. Trimming left V 5 bases short and J 1 base short, with 8 bases between. Germline assignment: CDR1 LGHNA and CDR2 YSLEER. Written as DNA, the CDR3 is TGCGCCAGCAGCATCCAGTCGAACACTGAAGCTTTCTTT. It encodes CASSIQSNTEAFF.

The table lists this clone with a few counts. The chain carries TRBV6-5 and TRBJ1-1; tentative D call: TRBD1 (6 bases). CDR1 MNHEY and CDR2 SVGAGI come from the germline V gene. V was cut by 7 bases and J by 5 bases, with 11 bases left in between. This CDR3 spans 12 amino acids. DNA for the CDR3: TGTGCCAGCACAGGGGACGGGACTGAAGCTTTCTTT. Translating it yields CASTGDGTEAFF.

The rearrangement joins TRBV7-8 to TRBJ2-3, with D maybe TRBD2 (5 bases). From germline, CDR1 is SGHVS and CDR2 FQNEAQ. Trimming pared 1 base from V and 0 bases from J, leaving 11 bases between. The CDR3 covers 16 residues. As DNA, the CDR3 is TGTGCCAGCAGCTTAGAGACTATTACTAGCACAGATACGCAGTATTTT. Its protein product is CASSLETITSTDTQYF.

The chain carries TRBV5-1 and TRBJ1-3, with 9 bases identical to TRBD1. The CDR3 has 17 residues. V shed 4 bases and J 0 bases; nucleotides not matched to a gene: 8. Germline values: CDR1 SGHRS, CDR2 YFSETQ. For the CDR3, the DNA is TGCGCCAGCAGCCCGGGACAGGGTAAGGCCTCTGGAAACACCATATATTTT. Protein sequence: CASSPGQGKASGNTIYF.

The genes are TRBV5-1 and TRBJ2-5; 9 nucleotides line up with TRBD1. The germline gives CDR1 SGHRS, CDR2 YFSETQ. There are 14 residues in the CDR3. The J segment lost 4 bases and the V segment lost 6 bases, leaving 7 bases of the junction unmatched. CDR3 bases: TGCGCCAGCAAGGGACAGGGTAGTTTAGAGACCCAGTACTTC. It encodes CASKGQGSLETQYF.

V usage is TRBV6-5 and J usage is TRBJ1-5; 7 bases are a match to TRBD1. CDR1 and CDR2 (germline): MNHEY, SVGAGI. The CDR3 consists of 14 residues. After removal of 9 bases from V and 11 bases from J, the junction contained 16 bases not matched to a gene. In DNA form, the CDR3 reads TGTGCCAGTTCGGACAGGCAGGGGCTCTGGACCCAGCATTTT. Its translation: CASSDRQGLWTQHF.

This clone was seen repeatedly, ten times or more. The chain uses TRBV4-1 and TRBJ1-5; tentative D call: TRBD1 (5 bases). CDR3 length: 16 residues. Germline CDR1 reads MGHRA; CDR2 reads YSYEKL. V lost 0 bases to trimming and J lost 2 bases, with 11 bases between them. CDR3 region: CASSQDGGIGNQPQHF. The CDR3 DNA reads TGCGCCAGCAGCCAAGATGGGGGGATTGGCAATCAGCCCCAGCATTTT.

The chain employs TRBV7-9 and TRBJ1-4; TRBD1 agrees at 11 bases. This CDR3 is built from 15 residues. Trimming took 3 bases from V and 5 from J; bases not matched to a gene: 2. Germline CDR1 and CDR2: SEHNR and FQNEAQ (reference sequence). In DNA form, the CDR3 reads TGTGCCAGCAGCTTGGGGGACAGGGGGAATGAAAAACTGTTTTTT. As protein: CASSLGDRGNEKLFF. Filled out from reference TRBV7-9 and TRBJ1-4, the complete variable domain reads DTGVSQNPRHKITKRGQNVTFRCDPISEHNRLYWYRQTLGQGPEFLTYFQNEAQLEKSRLLSDRFSAERPKGSFSTLEIQRTEQGDSAMYLCASSLGDRGNEKLFFGSGTQLSVL.

The sample holds one count of this clone. The chain couples TRBV5-1 to TRBJ1-1; the match to TRBD1 covers 9 bases. This CDR3 has 12 amino acids. Germline CDR1 is SGHRS and CDR2 is YFSETQ. V was pared by 3 bases and J by 11 bases, with 5 bases of the junction left unmatched. The CDR3 here is CASSWDRAGAFF. The CDR3 DNA reads TGCGCCAGCAGCTGGGACAGGGCGGGGGCTTTCTTT.

CDR3 DNA: TGTGCCAGCAGCCCCGGACCAGGGCAAATGAACACTGAAGCTTTCTTT. This encodes CASSPGPGQMNTEAFF. The V gene is TRBV9, the J gene TRBJ1-1; TRBD1 is a possible D gene (5 bases). The CDR3 has 16 amino acids. The V end was cut by 4 bases, the J end by 0 bases, with 16 bases between. Germline loops: CDR1 SGDLS, CDR2 YYNGEE.

This clone was detected only a few times. This chain uses TRBV7-9 with TRBJ1-4, with D perhaps TRBD1 (6 bases). The CDR3 sequence is 17 residues long. Germline V CDR1 and CDR2: SEHNR, FQNEAQ (reference sequence). V lost 2 bases and J lost 9, with 22 bases in between. The CDR3 nucleotides are TGTGCCAGCAGCTTAAGTCCCGGGGGGGGCGGACGGAAAAAACTGTTTTTT. It translates to CASSLSPGGGGRKKLFF. The whole variable domain, remainder taken from reference TRBV7-9 and TRBJ1-4, is DTGVSQNPRHKITKRGQNVTFRCDPISEHNRLYWYRQTLGQGPEFLTYFQNEAQLEKSRLLSDRFSAERPKGSFSTLEIQRTEQGDSAMYLCASSLSPGGGGRKKLFFGSGTQLSVL.